These T cell receptor beta chains were read from a single sample in a study of shared clonotypes between healthy human individuals. Measured with immunoSEQ multiplex PCR; TCRdb has only the in-frame clones, and not every one. The sample lists 1.6 million or so clones; roughly 96% were seen once. Sequencing was performed on naive CD4+ T cells sorted from blood. These receptor sequences come from a young man in good health. Both conserved end residues are trimmed from each CDR3. Fields, in order: V gene, CDR3 protein.

TRBV28,ASSLGSGTGTSEQF
TRBV2,ASSAREPNEQY
TRBV29-1,SVVQSITGELF
TRBV29-1,SVDASGRGETQY
TRBV7-3,ASSLTTATSEGYT
TRBV6-6,ASSSRQGNNEQF
TRBV6-5,ASSIDRASNQPQH
TRBV18,ASSPPGSNEQY
TRBV19,ASSISSGKSHEQF
TRBV10-2,ASRGPTYEQY
TRBV5-4,ASSLAGGPEDTQY
TRBV19,ASSIVSGQGHGYT
TRBV5-4,ASSLPSGRSGETQY
TRBV18,ASSGQGASGEKLF
TRBV7-2,ASSQNPGAYEQY
TRBV7-2,ASSLDASGYYEQY
TRBV5-4,ASSLPHGGPSYEQY
TRBV6-6,ASSFLETQY
TRBV7-9,ASSLASGSRSEQF
TRBV4-1,ASSQGPGGAANEKLF
TRBV19,ASRLSGTRGPDTQY
TRBV15,ATSRDRGWASGSYEQY
TRBV7-3,ASSFGPAIQGKNIQY
TRBV6-6,ASSYQRARDEQY
TRBV5-4,ASKRAGTASYEQY
TRBV18,ASSPTAIGTEAF
TRBV5-6,ASSLGYSYEQY